This note documents a single T cell receptor beta chain sequence. Its antigen is undetermined. Treatment indicated: 19 received Ad26.COV2.S at low or high dose, single or two shots; about 5 received placebo; per-sample allocation not given. All samples were drawn on day 63, counting from the first vaccine or placebo injection. Vaccination employed an Ad26 vector expressing the Wuhan-strain SARS-CoV-2 spike. The record originates from a study of Ad26.COV2.S vaccination and SARS-CoV-2 variants. Across the study: Ad26.COV2.S was injected intramuscularly once or twice, 56 days apart.

Germline V lookup: CDR1 PRHDT, CDR2 FYEKMQ (reference sequence). Losses at the gene ends were 5 bases for V and 8 bases for J; bases not matched to a gene: 11. The CDR3 totals 16 residues. General study results and limits: Total responses of T cells may have been underestimated by the analyses of TCR breadth and depth. Similar non-spike TCR breadth was observed in recipients of vaccine and of placebo.

Generated by immunoSEQ multiplex PCR, the TCRdb table keeps only in-frame clones and is missing some. The table has about 320,000 clones, under 90% seen once. The V and J genes are TRBV13 and TRBJ1-4; TRBD1 matches at 10 bases. This sample comprised peripheral blood, obtained in a trial of Ad26.COV2.S vaccine versus placebo. This TCR came from a person between 18 and 65 years old who received the Ad26.COV2.S COVID-19 vaccine or a placebo. This CDR3 reads CASSPDRGPVGEKLFF. The CDR3 region has the DNA TGTGCCAGCAGCCCCGACAGGGGGCCAGTCGGGGAAAAACTGTTTTTT. The whole variable domain, remainder taken from reference TRBV13 and TRBJ1-4, is AAGVIQSPRHLIKEKRETATLKCYPIPRHDTVYWYQQGPGQDPQFLISFYEKMQSDKGSIPDRFSAQQFSDYHSELNMSSLELGDSALYFCASSPDRGPVGEKLFFGSGTQLSVL.